This entry concerns a single T cell receptor beta chain. The source of the sample is a study of blood T cell repertoires in COVID-19. Using immunoSEQ multiplex PCR, the repertoire was profiled, and TCRdb retains in-frame clones only, with some absent. The sample consists of 200,000 to 250,000 clones, more than 70% of them appearing once. The CDR3 runs to 15 residues. The V gene's germline CDR1 is LNHDA and CDR2 SQIVND (reference sequence). Trimming removed 7 bases at V and 0 bases at J, with 13 bases between. The sample was peripheral blood. The V and J genes are TRBV19 and TRBJ2-1, with a possible D match to TRBD2 (5 bases). The TCR originated in a woman aged 55-69 years with acute or convalescent COVID-19. The CDR3 DNA reads TGTGCCAGTAAAACGGGAAGAAGCTCCTACAATGAGCAGTTCTTC. It specifies CASKTGRSSYNEQFF.